This TCR beta chain was identified in a study of T-cell reconstitution after alpha-beta-depleted transplantation in children. Study-wide findings and caveats: Among T cells one year after transplant, newly produced cells accounted for most counts and diversity.

Preparation of the TCRbeta library was carried out with unique molecular identifiers. Using its own MiXCR run on the PCR reads, TCRdb lists one record per CDR3 protein. The profile shows 550,000 to 800,000 distinct CDR3 sequences, roughly 14% of them singletons. The CDR3 runs 15 residues. Germline values: CDR1 ENHRY, CDR2 SYGVKD. The V and J ends lost 2 bases and 3 bases respectively, with 14 bases between them. This clonotype appeared many times. Its specificity is not known. This material consisted of PBMCs, taken before TCRalphabeta/CD19-depleted stem cell transplant. The rearrangement joins TRBV10-3 to TRBJ2-7, with a tentative D call TRBD1 (5 bases). The sequence derives from a girl between 2 and 10 years old with congenital amegakaryocytic thrombocytopenia, due to receive a stem cell transplant. The CDR3 coding sequence is TGTGCCATCAGTGAGCCAGAATCTAGGGGCTACGAGCAGTACTTC. It is translated as CAISEPESRGYEQYF.